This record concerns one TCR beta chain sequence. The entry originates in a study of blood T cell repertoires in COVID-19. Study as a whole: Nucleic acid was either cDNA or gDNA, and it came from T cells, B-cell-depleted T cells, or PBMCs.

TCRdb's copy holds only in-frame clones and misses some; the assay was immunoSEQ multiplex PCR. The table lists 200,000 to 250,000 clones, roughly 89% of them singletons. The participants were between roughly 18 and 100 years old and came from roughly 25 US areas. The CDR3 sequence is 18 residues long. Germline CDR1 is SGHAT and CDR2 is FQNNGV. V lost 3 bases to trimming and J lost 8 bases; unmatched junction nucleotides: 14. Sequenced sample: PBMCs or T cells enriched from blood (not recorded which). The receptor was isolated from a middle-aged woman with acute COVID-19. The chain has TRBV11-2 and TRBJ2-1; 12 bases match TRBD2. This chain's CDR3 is CASSFRWDRLAGVDEQFF. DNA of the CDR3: TGTGCCAGCAGCTTCAGGTGGGACAGACTAGCGGGGGTGGATGAGCAGTTCTTC.